This T cell receptor (beta chain) was profiled in a study of blood T cell repertoires in COVID-19. Across the study: From T cells, B-cell-depleted T cells, or PBMCs came the material, which was cDNA or gDNA.

TCRdb's copy holds only in-frame clones and misses some; the assay was immunoSEQ multiplex PCR. The table includes around 220,000 clones, about 90% detected once. Germline loops: CDR1 SGHRS, CDR2 YFSETQ. CDR3 size: 14 residues. Trimming shortened V by 4 bases and J by 1 base, and 11 bases separated the two germline ends. Allocation to cohorts depended on clinical history reported by the participants. The chain is built from TRBV5-1 and TRBJ1-1; no firm D call. The material sequenced was PBMCs or T cells enriched from blood (not recorded which). This clonotype originated in a woman aged 45-65 years with acute COVID-19. The CDR3 reads CASSQMRANTEAFF. In DNA, the CDR3 is TGCGCCAGCAGCCAAATGAGGGCGAACACTGAAGCTTTCTTT.